One sample yielded the 24 T cell receptor beta chains listed below, sequenced in a study of vaccination and CD4 T cells after COVID-19. One entry per CDR3 protein, called by TCRdb with MiXCR from the PCR reads. Among roughly 25,000 distinct CDR3 sequences, under 60% were seen once, and the ten largest hold 0.85% to 1.2%. The material sequenced was CD4+ T cells from blood, taken before SARS-CoV-2 vaccination. These receptors were collected from a human donor who had recovered from COVID-19.

The chain has TRBV10-1 and TRBJ2-1, with 7 bases matching TRBD2. This CDR3 region has 17 residues. Germline V lookup: CDR1 WNHNN, CDR2 SYGVQD (reference sequence). V lost 2 bases to trimming and J lost 4 bases; unmatched junction nucleotides: 11. The CDR3 spells CASSENTPRAGYNEQFF. CDR3 in DNA: TGCGCCAGCAGTGAGAATACGCCCCGAGCGGGGTACAATGAGCAGTTCTTC.

The rearrangement uses TRBV6-5 and TRBJ2-3; 7 bases match TRBD1. CDR1 and CDR2 from the germline V gene are MNHEY and SVGAGI. J was trimmed by 5 bases and V by 4 bases; bases with no gene match: 12. The CDR3 covers 16 residues. The CDR3 region has the DNA TGTGCCAGCAGTTTGGGGAGACAGGGTCTAGGAGATACGCAGTATTTT. This sequence encodes CASSLGRQGLGDTQYF.

This rearrangement joins TRBV6-2 or TRBV6-3 to TRBJ2-2, with 10 positions matching TRBD1. Germline values: CDR1 MNHEY, CDR2 SVGEGT. This CDR3 is 17 amino acids long. With V trimmed by 2 bases and J by 7 bases, 10 bases remained unmatched. The CDR3 sequence: CASSYPGQGVLGGELFF. CDR3 DNA sequence: TGTGCCAGCAGTTACCCCGGACAGGGGGTGTTGGGCGGGGAGCTGTTTTTT.

The chain joins TRBV20-1 to TRBJ2-5, with D perhaps being TRBD1 or TRBD2 (6 bases each). The CDR3 spans 17 residues. Germline V lookup: CDR1 DFQATT, CDR2 SNEGSKA (reference sequence). Trimming took off 0 bases at V and 0 bases at J, with 17 bases between the two ends. The CDR3: CSAREGAGDWYQETQYF. In nucleotides, the CDR3 is TGCAGTGCTAGAGAGGGGGCCGGGGACTGGTACCAAGAGACCCAGTACTTC.

The chain is built from TRBV18 and TRBJ2-3, with TRBD1 identical over 7 bases. This CDR3 has 15 residues. V lost 0 bases, J lost 7 bases, and 7 bases stayed unmatched. The germline V gene encodes CDR1 KGHSH and CDR2 LQKENI. The CDR3 loop reads CASSPPQGRANTQYF. The CDR3, as DNA: TGTGCCAGCTCACCACCACAGGGGCGCGCTAATACGCAGTATTTT. The whole variable domain, remainder taken from reference TRBV18 and TRBJ2-3, is NAGVMQNPRHLVRRRGQEARLRCSPMKGHSHVYWYRQLPEEGLKFMVYLQKENIIDESGMPKERFSAEFPKEGPSILRIQQVVRGDSAAYFCASSPPQGRANTQYFGPGTRLTVL.

The table lists this clonotype with a few counts. J is TRBJ2-3 and V is TRBV15; D ambiguous. CDR1 and CDR2 from the germline V gene are LNHNV and YYDKDF (reference sequence). V lost 1 base and J 5 bases, leaving 7 bases between the germline ends. CDR3 length equals 13 residues. The CDR3 protein is CATSRGLVDTQYF. DNA for the CDR3: TGTGCCACCAGCAGAGGCTTGGTAGATACGCAGTATTTT.

This chain joins TRBV6-2 or TRBV6-3 and TRBJ1-3; perhaps TRBD1 as D (6 bases). Germline V lookup: CDR1 MNHEY, CDR2 SVGEGT. This CDR3 comprises 14 residues. V dropped 5 bases and J dropped 3 bases, with 11 bases sitting between them. CDR3 protein: CASSDTGNGNTIYF. Written as DNA, the CDR3 is TGTGCCAGCAGTGATACAGGGAATGGAAACACCATATATTTT.

This clonotype was counted a few times. This sequence joins TRBV7-2 and TRBJ2-6; no clear D. The ends were cut back, 2 bases at V and 2 bases at J, with 7 bases in the middle. Germline assignment: CDR1 SGHTA and CDR2 FQGNSA. The CDR3 has 15 amino acids. The CDR3: CASSLSSPGANVLTF. The CDR3, as DNA: TGTGCCAGCAGCTTATCGTCGCCTGGGGCCAACGTCCTGACTTTC.

The chain combines TRBV5-1 with TRBJ1-5; possible D gene TRBD1, 6 bases. Germline CDR1 reads SGHRS; CDR2 reads YFSETQ. The V end lost 5 bases, the J end lost 5 bases, and 11 bases lay between the germline ends. This CDR3 has 13 amino acids. The CDR3: CASRGGGDQPQHF. DNA for the CDR3: TGCGCCAGCAGAGGGGGAGGGGATCAGCCCCAGCATTTT.

The chain recombines TRBV7-2 with TRBJ2-7, with D tentatively TRBD2 (6 bases). Trimming stripped 2 bases from V and 0 bases from J, with 17 bases between. This CDR3 has 17 amino acids. Germline-derived CDR1 and CDR2 are SGHTA and FQGNSA. CDR3 nucleotide sequence: TGTGCCAGCAGCTTACGGGGAGGCGCACAAGTCTCCTACGAGCAGTACTTC. Amino acid sequence: CASSLRGGAQVSYEQYF.

This rearrangement joins TRBV27 to TRBJ2-2; the D gene is possibly TRBD1 (5 bases). V shed 1 base and J shed 5 bases, with 17 bases lying between them. Germline CDR1 reads MNHEY; CDR2 reads SMNVEV (reference sequence). The CDR3 runs to 17 residues. The CDR3 DNA reads TGTGCCAGCAGTTTATACGTGGTCGACAGACGGACCGGGGAGCTGTTTTTT. Translation: CASSLYVVDRRTGELFF.

The V call is TRBV5-4, the J call TRBJ2-3, with a possible D match to TRBD2 (5 bases). V lost 7 bases, J lost 0 bases, and 12 bases lay in between. This CDR3 region has 14 residues. Germline CDR1 reads SGHNT; CDR2 reads YYREEE (reference sequence). The CDR3 coding sequence is TGTGCCAGCTCCCCGGGGTTGAGCACAGATACGCAGTATTTT. It is translated as CASSPGLSTDTQYF.

In this sample, this clonotype is medium-sized (0.01 to 0.1%). The rearrangement joins TRBV6-1 to TRBJ1-6; the match to TRBD1 covers 11 bases. V shed 5 bases and J 8 bases; nucleotides not matched to a gene: 11. CDR1 and CDR2 from the germline V gene are MNHNS and SASEGT. The CDR3 covers 17 residues. Here the CDR3 DNA reads TGTGCCAGCAGTAGCCCCCCCGGACAGGGGGCTTATTCACCCCTCCACTTT. It encodes CASSSPPGQGAYSPLHF.

This clonotype showed up just once. The chain couples TRBV7-8 to TRBJ2-4, with 9 bases fitting TRBD2. The germline V gene encodes CDR1 SGHVS and CDR2 FQNEAQ. V lost 2 bases, J lost 0 bases, and 11 bases stayed unmatched. The CDR3 totals 19 residues. CDR3 amino acids: CASSLSLAGHTLAKNIQYF. As DNA, the CDR3 is TGTGCCAGCAGCTTATCGCTAGCGGGGCATACTTTAGCCAAAAACATTCAGTACTTC. Combining the CDR3 with reference TRBV7-8 and TRBJ2-4 gives the whole variable domain GAGVSQSPRYKVAKRGQDVALRCDPISGHVSLFWYQQALGQGPEFLTYFQNEAQLDKSGLPSDRFFAERPEGSVSTLKIQRTQQEDSAVYLCASSLSLAGHTLAKNIQYFGAGTRLSVL.

This chain links TRBV20-1 with TRBJ2-7; unclear D gene. From germline, CDR1 is DFQATT and CDR2 SNEGSKA (reference sequence). The CDR3 spans 14 residues. Trimming left V 0 bases short and J 4 bases short, with 13 bases between. CDR3 sequence: CSARENLGPYEQYF. CDR3 DNA: TGCAGTGCTAGAGAAAACCTCGGACCTTACGAGCAGTACTTC.

This clonotype was seen only a few times. The chain recombines TRBV7-3 with TRBJ2-1; D is possibly TRBD2 (6 bases). The V end lost 2 bases, the J end lost 8 bases, and 16 bases lay between the germline ends. This CDR3 region has 15 residues. Germline V gene sequence: CDR1 SGHTA, CDR2 FQGTGA. The CDR3 sequence is CASSLFAGSSDEQFF. DNA of the CDR3: TGTGCCAGCAGCTTATTTGCCGGGAGTAGCGATGAGCAGTTCTTC.

The rearrangement uses TRBV12-3 or TRBV12-4 and TRBJ2-7; 7 bases line up with TRBD2. This CDR3 region has 15 residues. V lost 2 bases to trimming and J lost 3 bases; unmatched junction nucleotides: 7. In nucleotides, the CDR3 is TGTGCCAGCAGTTTATATCGGGAGGCATACTACGAGCAGTACTTC. It is translated as CASSLYREAYYEQYF.

The rearrangement links TRBV7-2 to TRBJ2-1, with D tentatively TRBD2 (5 bases). The CDR3 covers 16 residues. The V end was cut by 5 bases, the J end by 0 bases, with 14 bases between. The germline V gene has CDR1 SGHTA and CDR2 FQGNSA. In nucleotides, the CDR3 is TGTGCCAGCAGCCGGAACGGGATAAGCTCCTACAATGAGCAGTTCTTC. It is translated as CASSRNGISSYNEQFF.

This clonotype turned up a few times. V and J are TRBV5-4 and TRBJ2-5; TRBD2 matches 14 bases. With 5 bases clipped from V and 4 bases from J, the junction kept 10 bases outside the gene matches. This CDR3 has 17 residues. CDR1 is SGHNT and CDR2 is YYREEE in the germline V gene (reference sequence). CDR3 amino acids: CASRSGTSGSRTETQYF. The CDR3 coding sequence is TGTGCCAGCAGGTCTGGGACTAGCGGGAGTAGAACAGAGACCCAGTACTTC.

The rearrangement links TRBV12-3 or TRBV12-4 to TRBJ2-7, with D perhaps given as TRBD1 or TRBD2 (5 bases each). V was clipped by 6 bases and J by 7 bases, with 16 bases between them. The CDR3 length is 13 residues. Here the CDR3 DNA reads TGTGCCAGCAGCCGGTTCGAAGAGGGGGAGCAGTACTTC. It codes for CASSRFEEGEQYF.

The chain uses TRBV7-3 and TRBJ2-7, with a possible D match to TRBD2 (6 bases). Trimming shortened V by 2 bases and J by 2 bases, and 13 bases separated the two germline ends. CDR1 SGHTA and CDR2 FQGTGA come from the germline V gene. The length of the CDR3 is 15 residues. The CDR3 reads CASSLWGTGAYEQYF. Written as DNA, the CDR3 is TGTGCCAGCAGCTTATGGGGGACGGGAGCCTACGAGCAGTACTTC. The variable domain in full, completed from reference TRBV7-3 and TRBJ2-7, reads GAGVSQTPSNKVTEKGKYVELRCDPISGHTALYWYRQSLGQGPEFLIYFQGTGAADDSGLPNDRFFAVRPEGSVSTLKIQRTERGDSAVYLCASSLWGTGAYEQYFGPGTRLTVT.

J is TRBJ2-5 and V is TRBV7-3; 7 bases match TRBD1. The J segment lost 4 bases and the V segment lost 2 bases, leaving 1 base of the junction unmatched. This CDR3 spans 13 amino acids. CDR1 and CDR2 from the germline V gene are SGHTA and FQGTGA. The CDR3 protein is CASSLSGGETQYF. The DNA of the CDR3 is TGTGCCAGCAGCTTATCAGGGGGAGAGACCCAGTACTTC.

J is TRBJ2-5 and V is TRBV20-1, with TRBD1 as a possible D gene (6 bases). The ends were cut back, 4 bases at V and 7 bases at J, with 16 bases in the middle. In germline, CDR1 is DFQATT, CDR2 SNEGSKA (reference sequence). The CDR3 spans 13 residues. The CDR3 coding sequence is TGCAGTGCTACCATCCCGGGACAACTGACCCAGTACTTC. Protein sequence: CSATIPGQLTQYF.

In its sample, this clonotype was seen a few times. The chain carries TRBV7-2 and TRBJ2-2; TRBD2 agrees at 10 bases. Germline values: CDR1 SGHTA, CDR2 FQGNSA. The CDR3 extends over 16 amino acids. The ends lost 1 base at V and 8 bases at J; junction bases unmatched: 7. The chain's CDR3 is CASSLEASGREGELFF. The CDR3, as DNA: TGTGCCAGCAGCTTAGAGGCTAGCGGGAGAGAGGGGGAGCTGTTTTTT. The full variable domain, its missing parts supplied by reference TRBV7-2 and TRBJ2-2, is GAGVSQSPSNKVTEKGKDVELRCDPISGHTALYWYRQSLGQGLEFLIYFQGNSAPDKSGLPSDRFSAERTGGSVSTLTIQRTQQEDSAVYLCASSLEASGREGELFFGEGSRLTVL.